This record looks at one T cell receptor (beta chain) sequence and its context. An input of 0.5 to 1 ug of RNA was subjected to reverse transcription using random hexamers. TCRdb redid the calling of the immunoSEQ multiplex PCR reads with MiXCR, one entry per CDR3 protein. The sample lists 78,000 or so distinct CDR3 sequences; approximately 94% were seen once. This specimen belongs to a study of CD8 T cells in Susac syndrome. In germline, CDR1 is SGDLS, CDR2 YYNGEE. This CDR3 contains 15 residues. Between the trimmed V and J ends, which lost 3 bases and 7 bases, there was a span of 17 bases. This sequence was found in a human donor with multiple sclerosis. Specimen: CD8+ T cells from PBMCs. This chain links TRBV9 with TRBJ2-1; possibly TRBD2 for D (6 bases). CDR3 in DNA: TGTGCCAGCAGCGCCGGAGGGGACCGACCTAATGAGCAGTTCTTC. As protein: CASSAGGDRPNEQFF.